These 23 T cell receptor beta chains came from one sample sequenced in a study of beta chain features in type 1 diabetes. Every isolated RNA sample was fully reverse transcribed, so sequencing captured expressed TCRB transcripts. Profiling relied on immunoSEQ multiplex PCR, and the TCRdb table lists in-frame clones only, not all of them. This table has 300,000 to 450,000 clones, around a fifth appearing once. Sequencing used naive CD4+ T cells from blood. The source of these receptors is a woman aged 18-30 years in good health.

This clone was seen a handful of times. This rearrangement joins TRBV5-4 to TRBJ2-3; D is undetermined. The CDR3 is 12 amino acids. The germline gives CDR1 SGHNT, CDR2 YYREEE (reference sequence). V lost 2 bases, J lost 4 bases, and 5 bases lay in between. The CDR3 DNA reads as TGTGCCAGCAGCTTTGGAGCAGATACGCAGTATTTT. This encodes CASSFGADTQYF. The variable domain in full, completed from reference TRBV5-4 and TRBJ2-3, reads ETGVTQSPTHLIKTRGQQVTLRCSSQSGHNTVSWYQQALGQGPQFIFQYYREEENGRGNFPPRFSGLQFPNYSSELNVNALELDDSALYLCASSFGADTQYFGPGTRLTVL.

This chain uses TRBV6-1 with TRBJ2-6; D is unclear. Germline V CDR1 and CDR2: MNHNS, SASEGT. CDR3 size: 14 residues. The ends were cut back, 6 bases at V and 0 bases at J, with 6 bases in the middle. The chain's CDR3 is CASRSLSGANVLTF. The CDR3, as DNA: TGTGCCAGCAGGTCCCTCTCTGGGGCCAACGTCCTGACTTTC.

The V gene is TRBV10-3, the J gene TRBJ1-1; no definite D call. This CDR3 spans 12 amino acids. Germline-derived CDR1 and CDR2 are ENHRY and SYGVKD. V was pared by 3 bases and J by 9 bases, with 11 bases between. The CDR3 region has the DNA TGTGCCATCAGTGACCAGGCTCCACAAGCTTTCTTT. It translates to CAISDQAPQAFF.

This clone was seen a few times. This rearrangement joins TRBV5-1 to TRBJ1-1, with D tentatively TRBD1 (6 bases). V was cut by 4 bases and J by 1 base, with 14 bases left in between. The germline CDR1 and CDR2 sequences are SGHRS and YFSETQ. This CDR3 region has 15 residues. This CDR3 is CASSGYRAENTEAFF. In DNA form, the CDR3 reads TGCGCCAGCAGCGGCTACAGGGCTGAGAACACTGAAGCTTTCTTT. Full variable domain (outside the CDR3, taken from reference TRBV5-1 and TRBJ1-1): KAGVTQTPRYLIKTRGQQVTLSCSPISGHRSVSWYQQTPGQGLQFLFEYFSETQRNKGNFPGRFSGRQFSNSRSEMNVSTLELGDSALYLCASSGYRAENTEAFFGQGTRLTVV.

The V and J genes are TRBV30 and TRBJ1-5; D remains ambiguous. This CDR3 comprises 14 residues. V shed 3 bases and J shed 11 bases, with 20 bases lying between them. The germline CDR1 and CDR2 sequences are GTSNPN and SVGIG (reference sequence). The CDR3 DNA reads as TGTGCCTGGAGCGGGGATTTACTAAATGGGGCCCAGCATTTT. Amino acid sequence: CAWSGDLLNGAQHF.

As regards this clone: The junction and the germline gene differ at one end; a read error may be behind it. This sequence joins TRBV2 and TRBJ1-6; D remains unclear. The germline V gene has CDR1 SNHLY and CDR2 FYNNEI. The CDR3 loop spans 12 amino acids. The CDR3 spells CAGSLGNSPLHF. CDR3 DNA sequence: TGTGCCGGGAGTTTGGGCAATTCTCCCCTCCACTTT. The full variable domain, its missing parts supplied by reference TRBV2 and TRBJ1-6, is EPEVTQTPSHQVTQMGQEVILRCVPISNHLYFYWYRQILGQKVEFLVSFYNNEISEKSEIFDDQFSVERPDGSNFTLKIRSTKLEDSAMYFCAGSLGNSPLHFGNGTRLTVT.

V usage is TRBV20-1 and J usage is TRBJ1-3; D remains unclear. The germline CDR1 and CDR2 sequences are DFQATT and SNEGSKA (reference sequence). This CDR3 spans 11 amino acids. The germline V and J ends were trimmed by 7 bases and 4 bases, with 8 bases remaining between them. The CDR3 here is CSVASGNTIYF. The CDR3 DNA reads as TGCAGTGTAGCGTCGGGAAACACCATATATTTT.

This chain joins TRBV27 and TRBJ1-1, with D perhaps matching TRBD1 (5 bases). The germline CDR1 and CDR2 sequences are MNHEY and SMNVEV (reference sequence). V was clipped by 5 bases and J by 4 bases, with 14 bases between them. The CDR3 runs 14 residues. The CDR3 region is CASSIGGRTTEAFF. CDR3 DNA: TGTGCCAGCAGTATTGGGGGGAGGACCACTGAAGCTTTCTTT.

This clone was recorded a few times. The rearrangement uses TRBV7-2 and TRBJ2-1; possibly TRBD2 for D (6 bases). The CDR3 runs to 14 residues. Looked up from germline, CDR1 is SGHTA and CDR2 is FQGNSA. Trimming took 7 bases from V and 9 from J, leaving 19 bases between them. As DNA, the CDR3 is TGTGCCAGCACCCTGGGGGGAAGGGTCGGTGAGCAGTTCTTC. Amino acid sequence: CASTLGGRVGEQFF.

This clone appeared a few times. The chain carries TRBV19 and TRBJ1-1; a weak D match, TRBD1 (6 bases). Germline V gene sequence: CDR1 LNHDA, CDR2 SQIVND (reference sequence). With 1 base removed from V and 0 bases from J, the gap between germline ends came to 9 bases. The CDR3 is 15 residues long. CDR3 sequence: CASSIVAGVNTEAFF. DNA of the CDR3: TGTGCCAGTAGTATAGTTGCAGGGGTGAACACTGAAGCTTTCTTT.

This clone was seen only a few times. The chain recombines TRBV9 with TRBJ1-2; 12 nucleotides align to TRBD1. The CDR3 has 17 amino acids. V dropped 3 bases and J dropped 3; count of bases not matched to a gene: 9. Germline V gene lookup returns CDR1 SGDLS and CDR2 YYNGEE. The CDR3 sequence is CASSGNRDRGQDYGYTF. The CDR3 nucleotides read TGTGCCAGCAGCGGGAACCGGGACAGGGGGCAGGACTATGGCTACACCTTC. The variable domain in full, with the rest retrieved from reference TRBV9 and TRBJ1-2, is DSGVTQTPKHLITATGQRVTLRCSPRSGDLSVYWYQQSLDQGLQFLIQYYNGEERAKGNILERFSAQQFPDLHSELNLSSLELGDSALYFCASSGNRDRGQDYGYTFGSGTRLTVV.

This clone was seen more than once but under ten times. The chain combines TRBV2 with TRBJ2-3; D uncertain. The CDR3 has 11 amino acids. In germline, CDR1 is SNHLY, CDR2 FYNNEI. V dropped 5 bases and J dropped 6 bases, with 6 bases sitting between them. The DNA for the CDR3 is TGTGCCAGCAGTTGGCACGATACGCAGTATTTT. It specifies CASSWHDTQYF. Complete variable domain (other parts from reference TRBV2 and TRBJ2-3): EPEVTQTPSHQVTQMGQEVILRCVPISNHLYFYWYRQILGQKVEFLVSFYNNEISEKSEIFDDQFSVERPDGSNFTLKIRSTKLEDSAMYFCASSWHDTQYFGPGTRLTVL.

This clone turned up a few times. DNA for the CDR3: TGCGCCAGCAGCTTGTTGTCGGGACAGGGAGGGTACGAGCAGTACTTC. Translation: CASSLLSGQGGYEQYF. This chain connects TRBV5-1 to TRBJ2-7; 9 bases align to TRBD1. CDR3 length equals 16 residues. CDR1 and CDR2 (germline): SGHRS, YFSETQ. V shed 1 base, J shed 4 bases, and the junction held 9 bases outside the gene matches.

Here the CDR3 reads CASSVGAWGTRDTGELFF. In nucleotides, the CDR3 is TGTGCCAGCAGCGTAGGGGCTTGGGGCACCCGGGACACCGGGGAGCTGTTTTTT. The chain joins TRBV9 to TRBJ2-2; possibly TRBD1 for D (5 bases). V was pared by 0 bases and J by 3 bases, with 18 bases between. The germline V gene encodes CDR1 SGDLS and CDR2 YYNGEE. The CDR3 spans 18 residues.

Points on this clone: The identical CDR3 is also encoded by other nucleotide sequences in the sample. This chain connects TRBV30 to TRBJ1-2, with D possibly matching TRBD1 (6 bases). The germline CDR1 and CDR2 sequences are GTSNPN and SVGIG (reference sequence). Trimming pared 0 bases from V and 5 bases from J, leaving 7 bases between. The CDR3 totals 12 residues. Written as DNA, the CDR3 is TGTGCCTGGAGTGTGGGGGCGTATGGCTACACCTTC. Protein sequence: CAWSVGAYGYTF.

This clone turned up a few times. The chain recombines TRBV23-1 with TRBJ2-2, with 8 bases that match TRBD1. TRBV23-1 is noted as an ORF with a role that remains uncertain. CDR3 length: 17 amino acids. The J segment lost 1 base and the V segment lost 2 bases, leaving 6 bases of the junction unmatched. CDR3 DNA: TGCGCCAGCAGTCAACAAGCCGGGACAGGGAACACCGGGGAGCTGTTTTTT. This gives the protein CASSQQAGTGNTGELFF.

This chain links TRBV7-2 with TRBJ2-7; TRBD2 is a possible D gene (5 bases). Trimming cost V 1 base and J 7 bases, with 14 bases left between them. There are 14 residues in the CDR3. From germline, CDR1 is SGHTA and CDR2 FQGNSA. The CDR3 sequence: CASSLVTGSGEQYF. Written as DNA, the CDR3 is TGTGCCAGCAGCTTAGTGACGGGTTCGGGAGAGCAGTACTTC.

The rearrangement joins TRBV9 to TRBJ2-7; TRBD1 agrees at 7 bases. Germline V gene lookup returns CDR1 SGDLS and CDR2 YYNGEE. Germline trimming cut 4 bases from V and 0 bases from J; bases unmatched to any gene: 7. CDR3 length equals 15 residues. This CDR3 is CASSPRWDSSYEQYF. The CDR3 nucleotides are TGTGCCAGCAGCCCCCGTTGGGACAGCTCCTACGAGCAGTACTTC.

The chain links TRBV9 to TRBJ2-4; possible D gene TRBD2, 6 bases. This CDR3 region has 17 residues. Between the trimmed V and J ends, which lost 4 bases and 0 bases, there was a span of 17 bases. Germline V gives CDR1 SGDLS, CDR2 YYNGEE. The CDR3: CASSPRDFYLAKNIQYF. In DNA, the CDR3 is TGTGCCAGCAGCCCCCGGGACTTTTACCTAGCCAAAAACATTCAGTACTTC.

The DNA of the CDR3 is TGTGCCAGCAACGCCGACGGGGTATCCAATCAGCCCCAGCATTTT. As protein: CASNADGVSNQPQHF. The chain links TRBV2 to TRBJ1-5; D is ambiguous. The CDR3 consists of 15 residues. V lost 7 bases to trimming and J lost 3 bases, with 16 bases between them. Per germline, CDR1 SNHLY and CDR2 FYNNEI.

This clone was observed a few times. The chain uses TRBV4-1 and TRBJ1-2, with 7 bases identical to TRBD1. The V gene's germline CDR1 is MGHRA and CDR2 YSYEKL. The CDR3 runs to 15 residues. The trim removed 2 bases at V and 3 bases at J, leaving 6 bases unmatched. The CDR3 bases are TGCGCCAGCAGCCAATCAAGGGGGCGCGACTATGGCTACACCTTC. This encodes CASSQSRGRDYGYTF.

This clone was counted a few times. The rearrangement uses TRBV4-1 and TRBJ1-2; possibly TRBD1 for D (6 bases). Trimming shortened V by 3 bases and J by 0 bases, and 11 bases separated the two germline ends. The germline CDR1 and CDR2 sequences are MGHRA and YSYEKL. CDR3 size: 15 residues. The CDR3 loop reads CASSQLTGANYGYTF. In DNA, the CDR3 is TGCGCCAGCAGCCAGTTGACAGGCGCTAACTATGGCTACACCTTC.

This clone showed up just a few times. The V call is TRBV7-9, the J call TRBJ1-2, with TRBD1 matching over 7 bases. Trimming removed 5 bases from V and 3 bases from J; junction bases left unmatched: 3. The CDR3 spans 13 residues. Per germline, CDR1 SEHNR and CDR2 FQNEAQ (reference sequence). The CDR3, as DNA: TGTGCCAGCAGCCCTACAGGGGACTATGGCTACACCTTC. Residues: CASSPTGDYGYTF.